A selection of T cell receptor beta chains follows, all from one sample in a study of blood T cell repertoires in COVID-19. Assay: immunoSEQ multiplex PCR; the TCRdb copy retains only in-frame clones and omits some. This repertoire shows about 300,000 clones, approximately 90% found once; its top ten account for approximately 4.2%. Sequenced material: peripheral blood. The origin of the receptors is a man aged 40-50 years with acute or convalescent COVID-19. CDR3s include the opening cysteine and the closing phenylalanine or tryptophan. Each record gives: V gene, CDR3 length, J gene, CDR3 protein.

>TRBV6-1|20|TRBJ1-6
CASSEARGQGWAFRNSPLHF
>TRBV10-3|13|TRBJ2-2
CAISEGGPGELFF
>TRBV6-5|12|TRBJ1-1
CASSNRKTEAFF
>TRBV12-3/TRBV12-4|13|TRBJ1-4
CASRRAANEKLFF
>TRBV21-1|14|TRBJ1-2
CARNLYREGYGYTF
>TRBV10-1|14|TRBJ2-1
CASSESPGNNEQFF
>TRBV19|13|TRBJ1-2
CASSLTPNYGYTF
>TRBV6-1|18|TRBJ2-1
CASSEALGASGAFREQFF
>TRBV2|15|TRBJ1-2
CASRALGQANYGYTF
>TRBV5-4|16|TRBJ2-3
CASSRLWTGGADTQYF
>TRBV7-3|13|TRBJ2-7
CASSLAANYEQYF
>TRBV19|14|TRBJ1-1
CASSQNGGITEAFF
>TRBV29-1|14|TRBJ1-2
CSVERTGGPYGYTF
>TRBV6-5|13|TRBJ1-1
CASSRDSLTEAFF
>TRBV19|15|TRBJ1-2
CASSDRDRVSYGYTF
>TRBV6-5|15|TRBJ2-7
CASRPLLAGVHEQYF
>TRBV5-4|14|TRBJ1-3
CASSSRSSGNTIYF
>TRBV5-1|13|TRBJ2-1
CASSLGDRDEQFF
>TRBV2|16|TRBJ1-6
CASSERAGERRSPLHF
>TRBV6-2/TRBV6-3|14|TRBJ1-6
CASSYFGTGRTLHF
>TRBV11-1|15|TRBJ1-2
CASSLDPGQVYGYTF
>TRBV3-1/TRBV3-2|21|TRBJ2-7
CASSQDGGPGDLDLGAYEQYF
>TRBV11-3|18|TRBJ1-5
CASSLSSPSRSLGQPQHF
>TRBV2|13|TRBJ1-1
CASSPLPNTEAFF
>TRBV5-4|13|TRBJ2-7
CASSSHRTYEQYF
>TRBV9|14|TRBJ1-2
CASTSEQFFYGYTF
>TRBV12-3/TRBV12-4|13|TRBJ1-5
CASSLRENQPQHF
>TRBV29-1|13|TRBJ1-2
CSVEEAGYRGYTF
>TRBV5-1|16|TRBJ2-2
CASSLGGALGTGELFF
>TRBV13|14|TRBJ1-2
CASRQGRTNYGYTF
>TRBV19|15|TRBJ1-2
CASRGTGAINYGYTF
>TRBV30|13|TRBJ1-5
CAWSDKSSQPQHF
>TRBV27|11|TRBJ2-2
CASYYGGELFF
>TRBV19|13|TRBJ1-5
CASSDRFNQPQHF
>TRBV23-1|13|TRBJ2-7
CATLPTPSYEQYF
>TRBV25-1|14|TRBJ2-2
CASTRTESTGELFF
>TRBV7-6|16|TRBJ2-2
CASSLVSRPNTGELFF
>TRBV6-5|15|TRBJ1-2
CASSYNLLGGYGYTF
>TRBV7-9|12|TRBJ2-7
CASSVQGHEQYF
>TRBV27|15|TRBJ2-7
CASSARDPGGYEQYF
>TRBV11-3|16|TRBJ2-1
CASSPKDRGRYNEQFF
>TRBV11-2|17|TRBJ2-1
CASSLRPGLHSYNEQFF
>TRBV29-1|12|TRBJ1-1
CSVGAGQSRAFF
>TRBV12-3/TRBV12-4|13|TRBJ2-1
CASSLREGSEQFF
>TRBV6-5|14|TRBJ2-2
CASSLQPNTGELFF
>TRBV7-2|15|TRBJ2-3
CASSEEGDRGDTQYF
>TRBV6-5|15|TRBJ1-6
CASNLQGVGNSPLHF
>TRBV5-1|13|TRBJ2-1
CASSPRPGDEQFF
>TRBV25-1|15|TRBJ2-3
CASSDWQGNTDTQYF
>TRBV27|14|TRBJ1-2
CASSSTGALYGYTF
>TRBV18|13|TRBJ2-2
CASSARVSGELFF